The 13 T cell receptor beta chains listed next were all sequenced from one sample in a study of technical replicates of blood from a few donors. Assay used: immunoSEQ multiplex PCR; TCRdb lists only in-frame clones, some missing. The repertoire holds over 50,000 clones, with roughly 97% as singletons. The source material was T cells isolated from PBMCs. Every receptor here comes from a human donor in good health.

The J gene is TRBJ1-2, the V gene TRBV19; D is undetermined. V was trimmed by 7 bases and J by 1 base, leaving 16 bases between them. The CDR3 extends over 15 amino acids. Germline V CDR1 and CDR2: LNHDA, SQIVND (reference sequence). CDR3 DNA: TGTGCCAGTACCCCAAGGAGGGATGGTAACTATGGCTACACCTTC. This codes for CASTPRRDGNYGYTF.

In this sample, this clone turned up once. This chain connects TRBV7-9 to TRBJ2-1; 7 bases agree with TRBD1. V trimming: 6 bases; J trimming: 2 bases; junction bases outside the gene matches: 7. There are 15 residues in the CDR3. The germline gives CDR1 SEHNR, CDR2 FQNEAQ (reference sequence). The CDR3 DNA reads TGTGCCAGCAGTTTCAGAGGGGGCGCCTACAATGAGCAGTTCTTC. Its protein is CASSFRGGAYNEQFF.

CDR3 region: CASSHPSDAVNTGELFF. The CDR3 DNA follows: TGTGCCAGCAGCCACCCCTCCGACGCGGTGAACACCGGGGAGCTGTTTTTT. J is TRBJ2-2 and V is TRBV13; no clear D gene. The CDR3 extends over 17 amino acids. Germline lookup yields CDR1 PRHDT and CDR2 FYEKMQ (reference sequence). Trimming cost V 5 bases and J 1 base, with 17 bases left between them.

The V call is TRBV4-2, the J call TRBJ2-1; D unresolved. The germline CDR1 and CDR2 sequences are LGHNA and YNFKEQ. The ends were cut back, 2 bases at V and 7 bases at J, with 6 bases in the middle. This CDR3 spans 12 amino acids. The CDR3 nucleotides read TGTGCCAGCAGCCAACCGTTTAATGAGCAGTTCTTC. This translates into CASSQPFNEQFF.

J is TRBJ2-1 and V is TRBV29-1, with 9 bases matching TRBD2. V was pared by 4 bases and J by 4 bases, with 8 bases of the junction left unmatched. The CDR3 has 15 amino acids. Germline V gene sequence: CDR1 SQVTM, CDR2 ANQGSEA. CDR3 sequence: CSVATLAGRYNEQFF. Here the CDR3 DNA reads TGCAGCGTTGCGACCCTAGCGGGGAGATACAATGAGCAGTTCTTC.

The V call is TRBV7-6, the J call TRBJ1-1, with 8 bases fitting TRBD1. V trimming: 5 bases; J trimming: 1 base; junction bases outside the gene matches: 3. The CDR3 covers 14 residues. In germline, CDR1 is SGHVS, CDR2 FNYEAQ. The CDR3 DNA reads as TGTGCCAGCAGCCCCGGACAGGGGAACACTGAAGCTTTCTTT. It is translated as CASSPGQGNTEAFF. The complete variable domain, with remaining parts taken from reference TRBV7-6 and TRBJ1-1, reads GAGVSQSPRYKVTKRGQDVALRCDPISGHVSLYWYRQALGQGPEFLTYFNYEAQQDKSGLPNDRFSAERPEGSISTLTIQRTEQRDSAMYRCASSPGQGNTEAFFGQGTRLTVV.

The rearrangement links TRBV7-3 to TRBJ2-7; D is uncertain. Looked up from germline, CDR1 is SGHTA and CDR2 is FQGTGA. The CDR3 length is 13 residues. V lost 5 bases and J 4 bases, leaving 12 bases between the germline ends. CDR3: CASSPARGYEQYF. The CDR3 DNA reads as TGTGCCAGCAGCCCTGCCCGAGGATACGAGCAGTACTTC. Complete variable domain (other parts from reference TRBV7-3 and TRBJ2-7): GAGVSQTPSNKVTEKGKYVELRCDPISGHTALYWYRQSLGQGPEFLIYFQGTGAADDSGLPNDRFFAVRPEGSVSTLKIQRTERGDSAVYLCASSPARGYEQYFGPGTRLTVT.

This sequence joins TRBV7-9 and TRBJ2-4; 8 nucleotides align to TRBD2. The length of the CDR3 is 15 residues. V was pared by 3 bases and J by 5 bases, with 6 bases of the junction left unmatched. Germline V gene sequence: CDR1 SEHNR, CDR2 FQNEAQ (reference sequence). CDR3 DNA sequence: TGTGCCAGCAGCTTTTTTAGCGGGAAACAAAACATTCAGTACTTC. Its protein is CASSFFSGKQNIQYF.

The rearrangement uses TRBV7-9 and TRBJ2-5; D unclear. Germline lookup yields CDR1 SEHNR and CDR2 FQNEAQ (reference sequence). CDR3 length equals 12 residues. V was trimmed by 2 bases and J by 4 bases, leaving 5 bases between them. CDR3 nucleotide sequence: TGTGCCAGCAGCTTAAACAGAGAGACCCAGTACTTC. Translating gives CASSLNRETQYF. Drawing the rest from reference TRBV7-9 and TRBJ2-5, the complete variable domain is DTGVSQNPRHKITKRGQNVTFRCDPISEHNRLYWYRQTLGQGPEFLTYFQNEAQLEKSRLLSDRFSAERPKGSFSTLEIQRTEQGDSAMYLCASSLNRETQYFGPGTRLLVL.

A note on this clone: One end of the junction varies from germline; a read error may be responsible. CDR3 sequence reads: CASSESYRPRAF. The CDR3 DNA reads TGTGCCAGCAGTGAATCTTACAGGCCCCGGGCTTTT. This rearrangement joins TRBV6-1 to TRBJ1-6; maybe TRBD1 (5 bases). The CDR3 is made up of 12 amino acids. From germline, CDR1 is MNHNS and CDR2 SASEGT.

The CDR3 here is CASVPARDTIYF. CDR3 bases: TGTGCCAGCGTCCCCGCCCGGGACACCATATATTTT. The chain links TRBV2 to TRBJ1-3; D not certain. V lost 8 bases and J 8 bases, leaving 13 bases between the germline ends. Germline CDR1 and CDR2: SNHLY and FYNNEI. The CDR3 has 12 residues.

CDR3: CASSPRQGPLEAFF. CDR3 nucleotide sequence: TGTGCCAGCAGCCCCCGACAGGGCCCCCTTGAAGCTTTCTTT. The chain combines TRBV7-2 with TRBJ1-1; 7 bases line up with TRBD1. The CDR3 contains 14 residues. The J segment lost 7 bases and the V segment lost 5 bases, leaving 10 bases of the junction unmatched. Germline CDR1 is SGHTA and CDR2 is FQGNSA.

In DNA, the CDR3 is TGTGCCAGCAGTTACTCTAAGGGGACTGAAGCTTTCTTT. Amino acids: CASSYSKGTEAFF. This rearrangement joins TRBV6-5 to TRBJ1-1, with D possibly matching TRBD1 (5 bases). Germline V CDR1 and CDR2: MNHEY, SVGAGI. The V end lost 0 bases, the J end lost 5 bases, and 7 bases lay between the germline ends. The CDR3 runs to 13 residues.